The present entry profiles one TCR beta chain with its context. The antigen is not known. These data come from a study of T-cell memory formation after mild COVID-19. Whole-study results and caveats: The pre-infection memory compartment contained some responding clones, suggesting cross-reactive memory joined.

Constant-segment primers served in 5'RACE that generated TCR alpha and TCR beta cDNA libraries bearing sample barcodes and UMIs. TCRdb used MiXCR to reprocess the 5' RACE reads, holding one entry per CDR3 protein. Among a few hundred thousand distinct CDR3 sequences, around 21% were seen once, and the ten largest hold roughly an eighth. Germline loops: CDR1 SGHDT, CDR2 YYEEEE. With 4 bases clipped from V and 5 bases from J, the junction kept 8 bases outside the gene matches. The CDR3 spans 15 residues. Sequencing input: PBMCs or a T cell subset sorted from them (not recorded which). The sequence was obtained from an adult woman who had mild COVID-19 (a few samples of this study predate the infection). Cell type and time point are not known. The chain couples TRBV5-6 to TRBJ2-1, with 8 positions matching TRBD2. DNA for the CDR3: TGTGCCAGCAGCGCCGCGGGAGGCCCCCACAATGAGCAGTTCTTC. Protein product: CASSAAGGPHNEQFF.